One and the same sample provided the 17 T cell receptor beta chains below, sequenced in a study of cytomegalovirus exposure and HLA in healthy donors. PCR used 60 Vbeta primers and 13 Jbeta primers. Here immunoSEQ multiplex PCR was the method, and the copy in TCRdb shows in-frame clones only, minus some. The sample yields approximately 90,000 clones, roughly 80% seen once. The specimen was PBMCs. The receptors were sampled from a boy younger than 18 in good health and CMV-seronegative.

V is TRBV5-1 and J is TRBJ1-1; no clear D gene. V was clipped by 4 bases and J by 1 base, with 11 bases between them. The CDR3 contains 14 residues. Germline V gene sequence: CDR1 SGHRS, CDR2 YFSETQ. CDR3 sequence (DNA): TGCGCCAGCAGCCCCTCCGGTGGGAACACTGAAGCTTTCTTT. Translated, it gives CASSPSGGNTEAFF.

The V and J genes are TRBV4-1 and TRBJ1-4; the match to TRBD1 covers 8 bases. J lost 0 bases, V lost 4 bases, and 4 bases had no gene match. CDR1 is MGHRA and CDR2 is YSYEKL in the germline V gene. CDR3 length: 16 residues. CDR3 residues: CASSREQGATNEKLFF. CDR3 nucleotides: TGCGCCAGCAGCCGAGAACAGGGGGCAACTAATGAAAAACTGTTTTTT.

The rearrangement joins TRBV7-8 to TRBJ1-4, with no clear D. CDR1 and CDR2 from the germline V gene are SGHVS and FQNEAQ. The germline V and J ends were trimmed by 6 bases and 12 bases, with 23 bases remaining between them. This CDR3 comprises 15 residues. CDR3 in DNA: TGTGCCAGCAGTTACAAAGTCGACATTGGGGAGGAACTGTTTTTT. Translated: CASSYKVDIGEELFF.

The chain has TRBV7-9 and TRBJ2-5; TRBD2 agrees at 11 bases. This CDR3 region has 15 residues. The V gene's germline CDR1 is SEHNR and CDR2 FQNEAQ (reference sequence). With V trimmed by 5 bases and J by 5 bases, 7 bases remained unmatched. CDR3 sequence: CASSPYLAGGETQYF. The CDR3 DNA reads TGTGCCAGCAGCCCGTACCTAGCGGGAGGTGAGACCCAGTACTTC.

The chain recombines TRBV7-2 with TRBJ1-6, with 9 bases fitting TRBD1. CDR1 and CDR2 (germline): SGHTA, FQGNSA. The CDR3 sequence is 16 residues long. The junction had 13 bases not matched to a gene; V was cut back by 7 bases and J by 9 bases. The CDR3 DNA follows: TGTGCCAGCACCACACAGGGGGCGGAATTTTTTTCACCCCTCCACTTT. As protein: CASTTQGAEFFSPLHF.

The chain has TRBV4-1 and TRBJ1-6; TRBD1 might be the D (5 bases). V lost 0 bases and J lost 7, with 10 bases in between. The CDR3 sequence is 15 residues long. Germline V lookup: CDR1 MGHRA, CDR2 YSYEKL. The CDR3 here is CASSQDAGFNSPLHF. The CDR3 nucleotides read TGCGCCAGCAGCCAAGATGCAGGGTTCAATTCACCCCTCCACTTT.

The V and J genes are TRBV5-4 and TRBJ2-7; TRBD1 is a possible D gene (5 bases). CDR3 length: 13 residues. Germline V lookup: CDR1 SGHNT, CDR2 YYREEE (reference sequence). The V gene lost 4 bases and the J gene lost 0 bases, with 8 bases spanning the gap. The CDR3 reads CASSADSSYEQYF. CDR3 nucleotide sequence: TGTGCCAGCAGCGCCGACAGCTCCTACGAGCAGTACTTC.

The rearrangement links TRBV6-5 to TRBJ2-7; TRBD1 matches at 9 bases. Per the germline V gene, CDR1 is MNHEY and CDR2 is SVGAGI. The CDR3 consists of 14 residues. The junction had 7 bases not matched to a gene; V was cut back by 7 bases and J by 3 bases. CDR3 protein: CASTPGQGRYEQYF. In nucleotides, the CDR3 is TGTGCCAGCACTCCGGGACAGGGCCGCTACGAGCAGTACTTC.

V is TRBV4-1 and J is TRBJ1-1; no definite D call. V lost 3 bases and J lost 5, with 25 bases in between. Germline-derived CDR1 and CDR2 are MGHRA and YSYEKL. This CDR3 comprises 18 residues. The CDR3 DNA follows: TGCGCCAGCAGCCATCCCGGCACCCCGGGCCCGGGATATACTGAAGCTTTCTTT. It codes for CASSHPGTPGPGYTEAFF.

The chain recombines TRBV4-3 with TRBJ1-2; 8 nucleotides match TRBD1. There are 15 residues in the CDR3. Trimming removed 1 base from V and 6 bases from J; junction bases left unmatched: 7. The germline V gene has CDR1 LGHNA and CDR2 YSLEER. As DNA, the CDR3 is TGCGCCAGCAGCCAAGCCCCAGGGACAGGAGATGGCTACACCTTC. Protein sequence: CASSQAPGTGDGYTF.

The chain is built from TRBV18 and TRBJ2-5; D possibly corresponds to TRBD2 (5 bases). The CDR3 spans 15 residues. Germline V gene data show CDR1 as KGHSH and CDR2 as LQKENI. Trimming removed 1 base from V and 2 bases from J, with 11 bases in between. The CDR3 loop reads CASSPQWERQETQYF. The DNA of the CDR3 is TGTGCCAGCTCACCACAGTGGGAGAGACAAGAGACCCAGTACTTC.

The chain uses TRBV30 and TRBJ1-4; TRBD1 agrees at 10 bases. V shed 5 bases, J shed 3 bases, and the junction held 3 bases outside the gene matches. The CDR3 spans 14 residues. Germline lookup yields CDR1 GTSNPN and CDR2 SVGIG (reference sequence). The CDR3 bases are TGTGCCTGGGGACAGGGGGTAGCTAATGAAAAACTGTTTTTT. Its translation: CAWGQGVANEKLFF. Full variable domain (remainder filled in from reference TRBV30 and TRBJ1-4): SQTIHQWPATLVQPVGSPLSLECTVEGTSNPNLYWYRQAAGRGLQLLFYSVGIGQISSEVPQNLSASRPQDRQFILSSKKLLLSDSGFYLCAWGQGVANEKLFFGSGTQLSVL.

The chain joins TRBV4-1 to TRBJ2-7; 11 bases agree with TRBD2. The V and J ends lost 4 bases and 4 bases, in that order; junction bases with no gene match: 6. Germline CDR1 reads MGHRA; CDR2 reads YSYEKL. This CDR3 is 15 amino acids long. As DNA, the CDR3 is TGCGCCAGCAGCCTCGGGACTAGCGGAAAGTACGAGCAGTACTTC. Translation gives CASSLGTSGKYEQYF.

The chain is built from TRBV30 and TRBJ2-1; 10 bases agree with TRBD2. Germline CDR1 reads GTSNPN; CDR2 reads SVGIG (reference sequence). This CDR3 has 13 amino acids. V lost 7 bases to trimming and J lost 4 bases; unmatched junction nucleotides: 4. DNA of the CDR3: TGTGCCTCTGGACTAGCGGATTACAATGAGCAGTTCTTC. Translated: CASGLADYNEQFF.

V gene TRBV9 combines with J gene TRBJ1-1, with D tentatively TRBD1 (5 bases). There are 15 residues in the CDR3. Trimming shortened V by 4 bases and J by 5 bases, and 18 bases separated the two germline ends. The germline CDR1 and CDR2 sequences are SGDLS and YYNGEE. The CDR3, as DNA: TGTGCCAGCAGCCCCATGCGGGGGTCGCAGACTGAAGCTTTCTTT. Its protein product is CASSPMRGSQTEAFF.

CDR3 protein: CASTDEGMNAFF. The CDR3 nucleotides read TGTGCCAGCACCGACGAGGGTATGAATGCTTTCTTT. V gene TRBV28 combines with J gene TRBJ1-1; D is ambiguous. Germline CDR1 reads MDHEN; CDR2 reads SYDVKM. The V and J ends lost 7 bases and 11 bases respectively, with 17 bases between them. The CDR3 extends over 12 amino acids.

The CDR3 nucleotides are TGTGCCAGCAGTGCCCCGGGACAGGGGTACAATCAGCCCCAGCATTTT. The encoded protein is CASSAPGQGYNQPQHF. V and J are TRBV6-1 and TRBJ1-5; 10 bases are a match to TRBD1. There are 16 residues in the CDR3. J gave up 3 bases and V 4 bases, and 6 bases lay outside the gene matches. The germline gives CDR1 MNHNS, CDR2 SASEGT.